This paragraph reports one T cell receptor (beta chain). Its antigen is not identified. Sequencing followed a ViraFEST assay step that expanded antigen-specific CD4+ T cells with viral peptide pools. Culture proceeded for 10 days, and CD4+ T cells were then isolated. Two doses of BNT162b2 or mRNA-1273 vaccine were administered to participants. On days 3 and 7, fresh IL-2 medium replaced half the medium. The sample belongs to a study of vaccination effects on CD4 cells after COVID-19. Study at large: Relative to the second dose, post-vaccine samples were obtained a median of 72 days later. Study conclusions and caveats: Cross-reaction with common cold coronaviruses was seen in only 1 of 255 vaccine-induced clones from healthy vaccinees. Marked clonal contraction was seen in infection- and vaccine-induced clones late after vaccination.

The CDR3 is made up of 16 amino acids. Trimming at V came to 4 bases and at J to 1 base, leaving 8 bases not matched to a gene. TCRdb keeps only in-frame clones here, not all; method: immunoSEQ multiplex PCR. The table shows roughly 56,000 clones, with around three quarters occurring only once. V and J are TRBV5-3 and TRBJ1-2; TRBD1 aligns across 9 bases. TRBV5-3 is marked as an open reading frame, function uncertain. Source: CD4+ T cells from PBMCs cultured with HCoV-229E spike peptides, taken after COVID-19 vaccination. This receptor was identified in a human donor who received a COVID-19 vaccine. This chain's CDR3 is CARSPGTGNFNYGYTF. Written as DNA, the CDR3 is TGTGCCAGAAGCCCAGGGACAGGGAACTTTAACTATGGCTACACCTTC.